This T cell receptor (beta chain) was sequenced in a study of T cell repertoires in cytomegalovirus infection. About the research overall: It was the public TCR beta signatures that indicated both CMV infection and matching HLA type.

TCRdb analysed the reads with MiXCR anew, one entry per CDR3 protein. The table shows around 260,000 distinct CDR3 sequences, with about 26% occurring only once. Overall study results and limits: Dominating the ex vivo response were HLA-C-restricted CMV-specific TCR beta clonotypes. Carriers of CMV and the relevant HLA type were discriminated by public TCR beta frequency.

Germline lookup yields CDR1 MNHGY and CDR2 SAAAGT. The V end was cut by 5 bases, the J end by 6 bases, with 11 bases between. The CDR3 has 13 amino acids. Comment on this clonotype: What it binds is not known.

The V call is TRBV6-8, the J call TRBJ2-4, with D possibly called TRBD1 or TRBD2 (5 bases each). The source material was PBMCs. The receptor comes from a human donor in good health (CMV status not recorded). Some clones in this sample may be carry-over from other donors' samples. CDR3 coding DNA: TGTGCCAGCAGTGGTGGGGGATCAAACATTCAGTACTTC. Protein: CASSGGGSNIQYF.